This note documents a single T cell receptor beta chain sequence. The antigen is not known. CDR1 is LGHNA, CDR2 YSLEER, per germline. This CDR3 comprises 16 residues. V was pared by 4 bases and J by 2 bases, with 9 bases of the junction left unmatched. The data were obtained in a study of cytomegalovirus exposure and HLA in healthy donors. Primers for the PCR totalled 60 Vbeta and 13 Jbeta. Measured with immunoSEQ multiplex PCR; TCRdb has only the in-frame clones, and not every one. The data show 90,000 to 120,000 clones, around 76% seen once. Study-wide results and caveats: Some V segments, including TRBV6-2 and TRBV6-3, were excluded as indistinguishable. There were reportedly fewer N-insertions in an Asian-associated ancestry cluster than the approximately 600-donor mean, in a later analysis.

Material for sequencing was PBMCs. This receptor was taken from a man younger than 35 in good health and CMV-seronegative. This rearrangement joins TRBV4-3 to TRBJ2-3; 7 bases line up with TRBD2. The CDR3 nucleotides read TGCGCCAGCAGCCGAGATAAAGCGGGATTCACAGATACGCAGTATTTT. It translates to CASSRDKAGFTDTQYF.